These T cell receptor beta chains were read from a single sample in a study of blood T cell repertoires in COVID-19. Sequencing used immunoSEQ multiplex PCR; TCRdb keeps in-frame clones, though not all of them. The table records 200,000 to 250,000 clones, 86% of them present only once. What was sequenced was peripheral blood. These receptors came from a woman aged 45-65 years with COVID-19, enrolled during active disease. Both conserved end residues are part of each CDR3. The D gene is left open where the match is weak. Only some rows state a clone size, as once, few, many or a class for expanded clones.

d_call j_call v_call clone_size cdr3_length cdr3_aa cdr3_nt
- TRBJ1-1 TRBV27 once 15 CASSLSAGLNTEAFF TGTGCCAGCAGTTTATCGGCAGGGCTAAACACTGAAGCTTTCTTT
TRBD1 TRBJ1-5 TRBV10-3 - 14 CAISGTDSNQPQHF TGTGCCATCAGCGGGACAGATAGCAATCAGCCCCAGCATTTT
TRBD2 TRBJ2-5 TRBV19 - 14 CASSPQTSKETQYF TGTGCCAGTAGCCCTCAGACTAGCAAAGAGACCCAGTACTTC
- TRBJ1-3 TRBV2 - 16 CASSMRTDPSGNTIYF TGTGCCAGCAGTATGAGGACAGATCCCTCTGGAAACACCATATATTTT
- TRBJ1-1 TRBV5-4 - 16 CASSPGVLRGNTEAFF TGTGCCAGCAGCCCGGGGGTTCTCCGAGGGAACACTGAAGCTTTCTTT
- TRBJ2-5 TRBV9 - 15 CASTLGVGGRETQYF TGTGCCAGCACCCTAGGAGTGGGGGGGCGAGAGACCCAGTACTTC
- TRBJ2-6 TRBV7-9 - 16 CASSYKQGPGANVLTF TGTGCCAGCAGCTATAAACAGGGCCCTGGGGCCAACGTCCTGACTTTC
- TRBJ1-5 TRBV2 once 16 CASSEGGLRSNQPQHF TGTGCCAGCAGTGAGGGAGGACTGCGGAGCAATCAGCCCCAGCATTTT
TRBD1 TRBJ1-1 TRBV5-5 - 13 CASIFTDREGAFF TGTGCCAGCATCTTCACGGACAGGGAGGGAGCTTTCTTT
- TRBJ2-1 TRBV11-2 - 16 CASSLRGALGDNEQFF TGTGCCAGCAGCTTAAGGGGTGCCTTGGGCGACAATGAGCAGTTCTTC
TRBD1 TRBJ1-1 TRBV6-5 - 13 CASSYGGQGKESF TGTGCCAGCAGTTACGGGGGACAGGGAAAGGAGTCCTTT
- TRBJ2-3 TRBV27 - 15 CASSLRHRNTDTQYF TGTGCCAGCAGTTTAAGGCACAGAAACACAGATACGCAGTATTTT
- TRBJ2-1 TRBV6-2/TRBV6-3 - 12 CASSTYENEQFF TGTGCCAGCAGTACTTACGAGAATGAGCAGTTCTTC
TRBD2 TRBJ2-3 TRBV2 - 17 CASSSLLAGQSTDTQYF TGTGCCAGCAGTTCTTTACTAGCGGGGCAAAGCACAGATACGCAGTATTTT
- TRBJ2-6 TRBV4-1 - 16 CASSQVQLSGANVLTF TGCGCCAGCAGCCAAGTCCAACTCTCTGGGGCCAACGTCCTGACTTTC
TRBD1 TRBJ1-5 TRBV24-1 - 15 CATSDGTGNRQPQHF TGTGCCACCAGTGATGGGACAGGGAATCGCCAGCCCCAGCATTTT
- TRBJ2-2 TRBV10-1 - 16 CASSATGPIGAGELFF TGCGCCAGCAGCGCGACAGGCCCCATAGGGGCCGGGGAGCTGTTTTTT
- TRBJ2-4 TRBV3-1/TRBV3-2 - 12 CASSQQGGLQYF TGTGCCAGCAGCCAGCAGGGGGGACTTCAGTACTTC
- TRBJ1-3 TRBV6-5 once 13 CASSYFVGNTIYF TGTGCCAGCAGTTATTTCGTCGGAAACACCATATATTTT
- TRBJ1-1 TRBV28 - 13 CASSLPGDTEAFF TGTGCCAGCAGTTTGCCGGGAGACACTGAAGCTTTCTTT
- TRBJ2-2 TRBV6-1 - 14 CASSEEVSTGELFF TGTGCCAGCAGTGAAGAAGTCAGCACCGGGGAGCTGTTTTTT
TRBD1 TRBJ2-3 TRBV5-1 - 18 CASSLGRTGDLNTDTQYF TGCGCCAGCAGCTTGGGGAGGACAGGGGACCTTAACACAGATACGCAGTATTTT
TRBD2 TRBJ2-1 TRBV6-5 - 15 CASRPMTSGGPEQFF TGTGCCAGCAGGCCTATGACTAGCGGGGGCCCTGAGCAGTTCTTC
TRBD2 TRBJ2-3 TRBV29-1 - 15 CSVEARGGSTDTQYF TGCAGCGTTGAAGCTCGCGGGGGAAGCACAGATACGCAGTATTTT
- TRBJ2-1 TRBV3-1/TRBV3-2 few 11 CASRRLTEQFF TGTGCCAGCAGGAGGCTTACTGAGCAGTTCTTC
TRBD1 TRBJ1-2 TRBV2 few 14 CASRTGGANYGYTF TGTGCCAGCAGGACAGGGGGAGCTAACTATGGCTACACCTTC
- TRBJ2-5 TRBV19 - 15 CASSTGGRWEETQYF TGTGCCAGTAGTACAGGGGGGCGTTGGGAAGAGACCCAGTACTTC
TRBD1 TRBJ1-5 TRBV12-5 - 14 CASGGQGANQPQHF TGTGCTAGTGGGGGACAGGGGGCGAATCAGCCCCAGCATTTT
TRBD1 TRBJ2-7 TRBV4-3 few 17 CASSQQRDRRRIYEQYF TGCGCCAGCAGCCAACAGAGGGACAGGCGGCGAATCTACGAGCAGTACTTC
TRBD1 TRBJ1-5 TRBV7-9 - 15 CASSSLTGNNQPQHF TGTGCCAGCAGCTCCCTGACAGGGAACAATCAGCCCCAGCATTTT
- TRBJ1-4 TRBV5-1 - 17 CASSLSLPGAGVEKLFF TGCGCCAGCAGCTTATCACTCCCAGGGGCGGGAGTTGAAAAACTGTTTTTT
TRBD1 TRBJ2-3 TRBV30 - 14 CAGGGTGTADTQYF TGTGCTGGAGGGGGGACAGGGACGGCAGATACGCAGTATTTT
TRBD1 TRBJ2-1 TRBV12-5 - 15 CASGRTATGGDEQFF TGTGCTAGTGGCCGAACCGCGACAGGGGGCGATGAGCAGTTCTTC
- TRBJ2-3 TRBV29-1 - 14 CSVGFRDGTDTQYF TGCAGCGTTGGTTTCAGGGATGGCACAGATACGCAGTATTTT
TRBD1 TRBJ2-2 TRBV19 - 15 CASSFGTVNTGELFF TGTGCCAGTAGTTTCGGGACAGTGAACACCGGGGAGCTGTTTTTT
- TRBJ1-2 TRBV5-1 - 12 CASSNRVGGYTF TGCGCCAGCAGCAACAGGGTGGGAGGCTACACCTTC
- TRBJ1-5 TRBV27 - 16 CASSLTGGYSNQPQHF TGTGCCAGCAGTTTAACGGGGGGCTATAGCAATCAGCCCCAGCATTTT
- TRBJ2-5 TRBV5-4 - 15 CASSRGTGRQETQYF TGTGCCAGCAGCCGTGGGACTGGCAGACAAGAGACCCAGTACTTC
TRBD2 TRBJ2-7 TRBV4-3 - 18 CASSQAQTSGGRYDEQYF TGCGCCAGCAGCCAGGCCCAGACTAGCGGGGGCCGGTATGACGAGCAGTACTTC